This T cell receptor beta chain originates from a study of cytomegalovirus exposure and HLA in healthy donors (dated by TCRdb to 2017 to 2019). General notes on the study: An earlier analysis of 550 to 700 of the donors reported 250 to 300 Gb of sequence data and 120 million or so unique TCR beta sequences from some 180 million T cells. An early release covering just under 650 HLA-typed donors comprised 250 to 350 gigabases of sequencing data and some 79 million unique TCR sequences. The genetic ancestry cluster associated with self-reported Caucasian donors included roughly four fifths of the 300 to 450 genotyped donors. The study was designed to test whether signatures of past pathogen exposure could be identified by cataloging public T cell receptors. The study used immunosequencing to profile the T cell repertoires of several hundred subjects and linked those repertoires to cytomegalovirus serostatus. In addition to the first cohort of roughly 670 subjects, a separate validation cohort of under 150 different subjects was used. To predict cytomegalovirus infection status, the study brought together high-throughput TCR immunosequencing, statistical association of individual TCRs with disease status, and machine learning. A later analysis re-analyzed previously published TCR beta repertoires from 666 donors and added high-resolution HLA genotyping to study TCR occurrence patterns. In the later analysis, no new phenotypic data were used to find candidate immune exposures; instead, reliance was placed on TCR beta sequences and their occurrence across donors. To decide whether each TCR beta V gene segment behaved as functional or pseudogenic, an earlier analysis of 587 of the donors relied on high-throughput TCR beta sequencing. Alongside the repertoire data, information on donor age, sex, ethnicity and CMV serostatus was compiled. A later genetic analysis took genome-wide SNP genotypes for about 60% of the roughly 670 donors and used that subset as a discovery cohort. All discovery cohort repertoires had been generated on a single sequencing platform. HLA typing included class I and class II loci at four-digit resolution. The number of donors typed differed by locus, with 629-630 for A, B, C, DRB1 and DQB1, approximately 500 for DQA1, 606 for DPA1, and around 460 for DPB1. About five DR-DQ haplotypes were handled as single units for association and clustering, since linkage in the cohort was strong. On average, over 200,000 unique TCR beta nucleotide sequences were sequenced per donor among 398 genotyped donors of the cohort, with 15% to 20% of those sequences being non-productive. The investigation overall reported the following: According to a later genetic analysis, donors in an Asian-associated ancestry cluster had fewer N-insertions in productive TCRs than the approximately 610-donor mean. At a false discovery rate of 0.05, a later analysis linked 15,000 to 20,000 TCR beta sequences to specific HLA alleles. The classifier was reported to diagnose cytomegalovirus status with high specificity and sensitivity in both the original and validation cohorts. Because counts were too low, about 17 rarely observed V segments, including chromosome 9 orphons, were excluded from the earlier analysis of under 650 of the donors. In an earlier analysis of 500 to 650 of the donors, most TCR beta V segments appeared in productive rearrangements about 87% or about 30% of the time, broadly matching IMGT annotations. Correlated functional status among segregating V segments might be attributable to linkage disequilibrium, but an unknown experimental factor could not be ruled out. In a later analysis, HLA-associated TCR beta chains were found to be more clonally expanded and to have lower generation probabilities than equally common non-associated chains. A later genetic analysis associated a missense DCLRE1C variant with V-gene and J-gene trimming of TCR beta chains, and an independent cohort replicated the association. The authors suggested that the approach could potentially be extended to other disease states and immunological phenotypes. Assigning TCR associations to individual alleles was difficult when HLA alleles, especially DR and DQ, strongly co-occurred. Several of the top co-occurrence clusters appeared to be linked to parvovirus B19, influenza, CMV and Epstein-Barr virus, according to a later analysis. Because HLA typing was unavailable for some donors at each locus, only the typed subset was used in association tests. In vitro tests confirmed that three of the cytomegalovirus-associated TCR beta chains recognize cytomegalovirus antigens. CMV serostatus was the only immune exposure information available for the cohort. A further reported finding was that TCR beta sequences accurately predicted the HLA-A and HLA-B alleles for most subjects in the first cohort. Most TCR sequences were observed very rarely across donors, whereas some public TCRs were present in many individuals. Some IMGT-functional V segments, including TRBV6-2 and TRBV6-3, could not be told apart with the 87-base-pair reads, so those segments were excluded. Sequencing depth was assumed to be roughly uniform across donors in the presence/absence analyses, though that assumption may not hold. Only TCR beta chains were sequenced in this cohort, and the absence of alpha or paired-chain data limited detectable features. A later analysis found that TCR association rates varied across HLA loci, with DRB1 alleles showing the most associated TCRs and HLA-C alleles the fewest. A total of 150 to 200 TCR beta chains were listed by the study as associated with cytomegalovirus. A later analysis found that most CMV-associated TCR beta chains appeared HLA-restricted, with HLA associations seemingly driven largely by CMV exposure. A cluster of highly shared sequence variants was judged likely to be a technical artifact of the sequencing pipeline.

As concerns this clone: The target of this receptor is not known. The record has no base qualities; no much larger clone is one base away.

The CDR3 contains 11 residues, cysteine and phenylalanine counted. Only the CDR3 DNA stays, 33 bases, in frame from base 1. Based on the germline V gene, the CDR1 and CDR2 sequences are MDHEN and SYDVKM. Germline trimming: 11 bases from V, 4 bases from J; junction bases outside gene matches: 2. The cohort comprised under 700 healthy bone marrow donors. At the time of sampling, all cohort members were nominally healthy, though unrecorded immune exposures were likely present. The donor tested CMV seronegative and was one of the 352 seronegative cohort members. A peripheral blood sample was collected from each donor, and TCR beta sequencing was performed on peripheral blood mononuclear cells. The Qiagen DNeasy Blood Extraction Kit was used to extract genomic DNA from the blood cell samples. Library creation used the immunoSEQ multiplex PCR assay. A mixture of 60 forward primers for TCR Vbeta segments and 13 reverse primers for TCR Jbeta segments was used in the multiplex PCR. Amplification of the CDR3 region of rearranged TCR beta genes was performed with a multiplex PCR assay on genomic DNA. The amplified TCR beta libraries were sequenced on the Illumina HiSeq System as 87-base-pair reads. Turning to the authors' computational methods: A later analysis tallied 70 million to 100 million unique TCR beta chains across the 700 or so repertoires, and some 10 million of those chains were shared by two or more donors. To remove PCR and sequencing errors, raw reads were error-corrected and collapsed into unique sequences using a nearest-neighbor algorithm that merged closely related sequences. CDR3 sequences were aligned to IMGT reference sequences to assign V, D and J gene segments. For a sequence to be retained, a match of at least six nucleotides to both a V gene segment and a J gene segment was required. Rearrangements were called productive when the CDR3 lacked stop codons and stayed in frame with V and J; all others were non-productive. CDR3 was defined by IMGT convention, running from the second conserved V-encoded cysteine to the conserved J-encoded phenylalanine. Sequences without an unambiguous match to a single V gene segment were excluded from the earlier analysis of about 640 of the donors. An earlier analysis of fewer than 750 of the donors classified V segments as functional when productive rearrangements were above 56.7% and as segregating when the standard deviation between donors was above 5%. A statistical classification framework was built to diagnose cytomegalovirus status from the catalog of TCR beta chain sequences. A later analysis assigned V and J genes by comparing TCR nucleotide sequences with IMGT/GENE-DB human TR gene sequences. A later analysis assigned CDR3 sequences and most-parsimonious VDJ recombination scenarios with the TCRdist pipeline. In a later analysis, each TCR beta chain was defined by its CDR3 amino acid sequence together with its V-gene family, and reads without a unique V-gene family were excluded. In a later analysis, approximately 590 highly shared, low-generation-probability nucleotide sequences were removed to address suspected cross-contamination and a sequencing artifact. A later analysis calculated a clonal expansion index for each public chain from normalized within-repertoire ranks of inferred template counts. A later analysis computed generation probabilities with a VDJ recombination model fitted to out-of-frame rearrangements, and checked the results against IGoR. In a later analysis, hypergeometric tests were used to score TCR-TCR, TCR-HLA and TCR-CMV co-occurrence, with a repertoire-size bias correction applied to TCR pairs. A later analysis estimated false discovery rates by permuting HLA or CMV assignments 20 times. A later analysis grouped co-occurring TCRs with DBSCAN, adding TCRdist sequence similarity when clustering within HLA-allele-positive subsets. Co-occurrence clustering excluded repertoires with fewer than 30,000 or more than 120,000 public chains, plus five with anomalous nucleotide sharing. Here the immuneACCESS table is served through TCRdb, limited to in-frame sequences with V and J called. Missing clones are a known gap in these copies; in checked studies unresolved V genes cover under half, and the rest lacks a known reason. Clone size and the V and J calls come from that table; the DNA yielded D and trimming. In this sample the table shows around 130,000 clones, about 8.5% of which occur a single time. The ten most abundant clones make up under 7% of the sample.

The sequenced sample was PBMCs. The rearranged chain carries TRBV28 and TRBJ2-1; 7 of the junction bases match TRBD2. This TCR was sampled from a man aged 40-49 years in good health and CMV-seronegative. The CDR3 corresponds to CAYGGYNEQFF. DNA sequence: TGTGCCTACGGGGGGTACAATGAGCAGTTCTTC.